This T cell receptor beta chain was recorded in a study of shared clonotypes between healthy human individuals. About the research overall: Every donor yielded three CD4 naive, three CD4 memory, two CD8 naive and one CD8 memory plate. Whole-study results and caveats: Larger estimated richness was generally recorded for naive subsets relative to memory subsets. It was the few donors that limited the genetic and exposure-history diversity represented.

About this clone itself: What it binds is unknown.

The method was immunoSEQ multiplex PCR; TCRdb's version includes in-frame clones alone and lacks a portion of them. The repertoire holds some 2,100,000 clones, with approximately 94% as singletons. Splitting the CD4+ cells yielded a CD45RA+ naive subset and a CD45RA-negative memory subset. The TCR originated in a man between 18 and 35 years old in good health. The sequenced sample consisted of naive CD4+ T cells sorted from blood. Subset meaning: CD45RA+ positively selected.

The CDR3, as DNA: TGCGCCAGCAGGTTACAGGCCAGCACCTACGAGCAGTACTTC. Translation gives CASRLQASTYEQYF. This chain links TRBV5-1 with TRBJ2-7, with a tentative D call TRBD1 (5 bases). Germline CDR1 reads SGHRS; CDR2 reads YFSETQ. The CDR3 is made up of 14 amino acids. Trimming took 5 bases from V and 2 from J, leaving 14 bases between them.